This T cell receptor (beta chain) emerged from a study of blood T cell repertoires in COVID-19. For the study at large: Samples of COVID-19 (acute and convalescent) were obtained from the United States, Italy and Spain. The cDNA or gDNA used as material had been derived from T cells, B-cell-depleted T cells, or PBMCs.

Methods used by the authors: The assay estimated nucleated cells by amplifying reference gene primers. The method was immunoSEQ multiplex PCR; TCRdb's version includes in-frame clones alone and lacks a portion of them. That table supplies the V and J calls and clone size; D and trimming were determined from the DNA. The sample includes some 150,000 clones, 84% of them seen just once. The sequence was obtained from a human donor in a cohort sampled during active COVID-19. Sample: peripheral blood.

The DNA of the CDR3 is TGTGCCAGCAGTCGGACAGCCTTGGGGCAGTACTTC. Protein product: CASSRTALGQYF. The V gene is TRBV12-3 or TRBV12-4, the J gene TRBJ2-7; D possibly corresponds to TRBD1 (6 bases). Trimming removed 5 bases from V and 9 bases from J, with 14 bases in between. This CDR3 contains 12 residues.